The 8 T cell receptor beta chains given below trace back to one sample, sequenced in a study of CD8 T cells in ankylosing spondylitis. General study points: One TCR beta motif, made up of roughly 8 highly homologous variants, appeared characteristic of ankylosing spondylitis blood.

Their cognate antigens are unknown. Each CDR3 protein gets one entry after TCRdb re-called the 5' RACE reads with MiXCR. The sample includes 350,000 or so distinct CDR3 sequences, under 8.5% of them seen just once. What was sequenced was blood, either unsorted or a sorted T cell fraction (not recorded which). These receptors all come from a male donor with ankylosing spondylitis.

Ten or more counts support this clonotype. The rearrangement uses TRBV28 and TRBJ1-4; 8 bases are shared with TRBD1. The CDR3 extends over 17 amino acids. V was clipped by 6 bases and J by 0 bases; unmatched bases: 9. Germline CDR1 and CDR2: MDHEN and SYDVKM. The CDR3 nucleotides are TGTGCCAGCAGAACACCCAGGGGGCCTGCAACTAATGAAAAACTGTTTTTT. The encoded protein is CASRTPRGPATNEKLFF.

This clonotype has ten or more counts. J is TRBJ2-7 and V is TRBV5-1, with D possibly called TRBD1 or TRBD2 (6 bases each). Deletions cut 1 base from V and 7 bases from J, with 15 bases between. The length of the CDR3 is 14 residues. Germline lookup yields CDR1 SGHRS and CDR2 YFSETQ. The CDR3 here is CASSLFGGPGEQYF. The CDR3 DNA follows: TGCGCCAGCAGCTTGTTTGGGGGGCCGGGGGAGCAGTACTTC.

This clonotype was detected only a few times. J is TRBJ2-1 and V is TRBV5-1; TRBD2 agrees at 7 bases. CDR3 size: 15 residues. Germline assignment: CDR1 SGHRS and CDR2 YFSETQ. V lost 4 bases and J lost 6; bases outside the gene matches: 10. CDR3 sequence (DNA): TGCGCCAGCAGCGATCCCCCGGGGGGAGGCAATGAGCAGTTCTTC. Encoded protein: CASSDPPGGGNEQFF.

This clonotype has a count of ten or more. This chain uses TRBV5-1 with TRBJ1-1; 8 nucleotides agree with TRBD1. Looked up from germline, CDR1 is SGHRS and CDR2 is YFSETQ. The CDR3 has 16 amino acids. The trim removed 1 base at V and 5 bases at J, leaving 10 bases unmatched. The CDR3 spells CASSLRTGREGTEAFF. The CDR3 DNA is TGCGCCAGCAGCTTGAGGACAGGGAGGGAGGGAACTGAAGCTTTCTTT. The full variable domain, rest sourced from reference TRBV5-1 and TRBJ1-1, is KAGVTQTPRYLIKTRGQQVTLSCSPISGHRSVSWYQQTPGQGLQFLFEYFSETQRNKGNFPGRFSGRQFSNSRSEMNVSTLELGDSALYLCASSLRTGREGTEAFFGQGTRLTVV.

Ten or more counts support this clonotype. The chain is built from TRBV29-1 and TRBJ2-3; 10 bases agree with TRBD2. Trimming took 1 base from V and 7 from J; bases not matched to a gene: 23. Germline-derived CDR1 and CDR2 are SQVTM and ANQGSEA. The CDR3 length is 20 residues. The CDR3 reads CSVEVSNLRKVAGGRHTQYF. For the CDR3, the DNA is TGCAGCGTTGAAGTGTCGAACTTAAGGAAGGTAGCGGGAGGTCGTCATACGCAGTATTTT.

There are many counts of this clonotype. This rearrangement joins TRBV4-2 to TRBJ2-1; perhaps TRBD2 as D (6 bases). V lost 3 bases and J 8 bases, leaving 17 bases between the germline ends. Germline V gene sequence: CDR1 LGHNA, CDR2 YNFKEQ. This CDR3 has 15 amino acids. The CDR3 loop is CASSQEGVTGDEQFF. CDR3 nucleotide sequence: TGTGCCAGCAGCCAGGAGGGAGTCACTGGAGATGAGCAGTTCTTC.

The chain uses TRBV29-1 and TRBJ2-5, with 7 positions matching TRBD1. From germline, CDR1 is SQVTM and CDR2 ANQGSEA. This CDR3 has 13 residues. Trimming removed 4 bases from V and 5 bases from J; junction bases left unmatched: 7. CDR3 nucleotide sequence: TGCAGCGTTGCCGGGACAGCTTCGGAGACCCAGTACTTC. It translates to CSVAGTASETQYF.

There are a few counts of this clonotype. The genes are TRBV20-1 and TRBJ2-3; perhaps TRBD2 as D (6 bases). From germline, CDR1 is DFQATT and CDR2 SNEGSKA (reference sequence). The CDR3 covers 14 residues. Trimming stripped 5 bases from V and 6 bases from J, with 18 bases between. DNA of the CDR3: TGCAGTGCTCCTCTAGTGACTAGGACCGATACGCAGTATTTT. Translated, it gives CSAPLVTRTDTQYF.